This T cell receptor beta chain is drawn from a study of shared clonotypes between healthy human individuals. General observations from the study: Generation probability values for non-shared clonotypes were lower than those for clonotypes shared by all four donors.

Clones were sequenced by immunoSEQ multiplex PCR, and TCRdb holds only the in-frame ones, with some missing. Of about 2.1 million clones in the sample, 80% to 95% were seen once. Note on this clone: Its antigen remains unknown.

Positive CCR7 selection of CD45RO-negative cells yielded the naive CD8 cells, and terminally differentiated effector memory CD45RA+ cells were excluded. The sequenced sample was naive CD8+ T cells from PBMCs. This sequence was found in a man aged 18-30 years in good health. Some clones in this sample may be carry-over from other donors' samples.

The CDR3 here is CASSLADTRYEQYF. The DNA for the CDR3 is TGTGCCAGCAGCTTAGCTGACACCCGCTACGAGCAGTACTTC. This chain uses TRBV7-9 with TRBJ2-7, with D uncertain. Germline V CDR1 and CDR2: SEHNR, FQNEAQ (reference sequence). Trimming took off 0 bases at V and 3 bases at J, with 9 bases between the two ends. The CDR3 runs 14 residues.